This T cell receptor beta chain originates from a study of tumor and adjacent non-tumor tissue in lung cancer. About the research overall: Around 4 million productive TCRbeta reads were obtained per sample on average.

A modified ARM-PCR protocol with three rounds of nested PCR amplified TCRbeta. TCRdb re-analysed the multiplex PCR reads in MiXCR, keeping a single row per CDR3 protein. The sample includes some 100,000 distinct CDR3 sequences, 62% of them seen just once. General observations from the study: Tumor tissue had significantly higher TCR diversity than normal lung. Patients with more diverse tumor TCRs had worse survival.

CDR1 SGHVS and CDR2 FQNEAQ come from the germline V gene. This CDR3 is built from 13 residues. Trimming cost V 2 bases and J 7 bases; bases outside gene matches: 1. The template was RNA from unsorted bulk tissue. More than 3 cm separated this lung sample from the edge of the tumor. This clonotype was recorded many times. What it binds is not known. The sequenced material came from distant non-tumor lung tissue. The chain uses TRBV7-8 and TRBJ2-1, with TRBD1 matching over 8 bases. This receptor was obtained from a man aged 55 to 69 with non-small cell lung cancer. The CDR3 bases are TGTGCCAGCAGCTTAAGGACAGGGAATGAGCAGTTCTTC. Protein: CASSLRTGNEQFF. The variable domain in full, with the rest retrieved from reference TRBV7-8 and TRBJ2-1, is GAGVSQSPRYKVAKRGQDVALRCDPISGHVSLFWYQQALGQGPEFLTYFQNEAQLDKSGLPSDRFFAERPEGSVSTLKIQRTQQEDSAVYLCASSLRTGNEQFFGPGTRLTVL.